These T cell receptor beta chains were read from a single sample in a study of T cells in localized non-small cell lung cancer. Sequencing was performed with immunoSEQ multiplex PCR; in TCRdb, only in-frame clones are kept and a portion is missing. The sample has fewer than 95,000 clones; roughly 93% are singletons. The specimen comprised PBMCs, sampled before any cancer treatment. These receptors all come from a woman aged 40-70 years with stage II squamous cell lung carcinoma. Each CDR3 is given with its conserved first and last residue. A D gene is named only where the DNA matches it firmly. The listing skips clone size in some rows; elsewhere it reads once, few, many or a size class.

clone_size	v_call	j_call	d_call	cdr3_nt	cdr3_aa
once	TRBV28	TRBJ2-5	TRBD2	TGTGCCAGCATAAATAGGGGAGGGCAAGAGACCCAGTACTTC	CASINRGGQETQYF
-	TRBV28	TRBJ1-5	-	TGTGCCAGCTACGGGGGGGTAAGCAATCAGCCCCAGCATTTT	CASYGGVSNQPQHF
-	TRBV7-8	TRBJ1-1	-	TGTGCCAGCAGCTTAGCGAGGGTCGGGGGGACTGAAGCTTTCTTT	CASSLARVGGTEAFF
-	TRBV2	TRBJ1-3	-	TGTGCCAGCAGTGAACCTCGAGCTGGAAACACCATATATTTT	CASSEPRAGNTIYF
-	TRBV5-1	TRBJ1-2	-	TGCGCCAGCAGCGTCAGGGTGGAGGCCTATGGCTACACCTTC	CASSVRVEAYGYTF
-	TRBV6-5	TRBJ2-7	TRBD2	TGTGCCAGCAGTTACTACTATAGCGGGAGAAGGGGCGAGCAGTACTTC	CASSYYYSGRRGEQYF
-	TRBV4-2	TRBJ1-4	-	TGTGCCAGCAGCACGTCACAGGGCGCAACTAATGAAAAACTGTTTTTT	CASSTSQGATNEKLFF
-	TRBV10-3	TRBJ2-6	-	TGTGCCATCAGTGCCCTACCCGTTGACGGATCCTCTGGGGCCAACGTCCTGACTTTC	CAISALPVDGSSGANVLTF
-	TRBV27	TRBJ2-7	TRBD1	TGTGCCAGCAGTTTCCGGGACAGGGGCTACGAGCAGTACTTC	CASSFRDRGYEQYF
-	TRBV7-8	TRBJ1-5	-	TGTGCCAGCAGCTCGGGACAAGGAAATCAGCCCCAGCATTTT	CASSSGQGNQPQHF
-	TRBV14	TRBJ2-1	-	TGTGCCAGCAGCCAAGATAGGTTCAGCGGGCGGCGTCCCAATGAGCAGTTCTTC	CASSQDRFSGRRPNEQFF
-	TRBV28	TRBJ2-1	TRBD2	TGTGCCAGCAGTTTAACTAGCGGGGGATATGAGCAGTTCTTC	CASSLTSGGYEQFF
-	TRBV19	TRBJ1-1	-	TGTGCCAGTACCCTTGGAGCCCTGAACACTGAAGCTTTCTTT	CASTLGALNTEAFF
-	TRBV19	TRBJ1-1	-	TGTGCCAGTAGTATAGTTACAGGTGAAGCTTTCTTT	CASSIVTGEAFF
-	TRBV7-2	TRBJ1-5	TRBD1	TGTGCCAGCAGCTCGCAAACAGGGGGCCGCCAGCCCCAGCATTTT	CASSSQTGGRQPQHF
-	TRBV10-3	TRBJ1-1	-	TGTGCCATCAGTGAGTCGGCCCTGGCTGAAGCTTTCTTT	CAISESALAEAFF
-	TRBV27	TRBJ2-7	TRBD2	TGTGCCAGTCGCCCCCGGGACAGGGGGACTAGCGGGAGTCTCTCCTACGAGCAGTACTTC	CASRPRDRGTSGSLSYEQYF
once	TRBV7-9	TRBJ2-3	-	TGTGCCAGCAGCTTAGGGGGAATCACAGATACGCAGTATTTT	CASSLGGITDTQYF
-	TRBV10-2	TRBJ1-1	-	TGCGCCAGCATGGACCAGGGTAAACGACCTGAAGCTTTCTTT	CASMDQGKRPEAFF
-	TRBV7-2	TRBJ2-7	-	TGTGCCAGCAGCTTACCTAGCGTCTACGAGCAGTACTTC	CASSLPSVYEQYF
-	TRBV6-1	TRBJ1-5	-	TGTGCCAGCAACGAAGCAGACAATCAGCCCCAGCATTTT	CASNEADNQPQHF
-	TRBV2	TRBJ2-3	TRBD2	TGTGCCAGCCAGACGGGGGCTAGCGGGGGGAGCACAGATACGCAGTATTTT	CASQTGASGGSTDTQYF
once	TRBV11-2	TRBJ2-5	-	TGTGCCAGCAGCTTAGGGAGGGGTCGGGGCCTTCCTAAAGAGACCCAGTACTTC	CASSLGRGRGLPKETQYF
-	TRBV27	TRBJ1-1	TRBD1	TGTGCCAGCAAAGACCAGACAGGGGTATCCTCTGAAGCTTTCTTT	CASKDQTGVSSEAFF
-	TRBV7-9	TRBJ2-7	-	TGTGCCAGCAGCTTAGTGGGGGCGGCTACCTCCTACGAGCAGTACTTC	CASSLVGAATSYEQYF
-	TRBV5-6	TRBJ2-2	TRBD1	TGTGCCAGCAGCTTTTGGACAGGGGGCGGCGGGGAGCTGTTTTTT	CASSFWTGGGGELFF
-	TRBV5-1	TRBJ1-6	-	TGCGCCAGCAGCGGGGGGAGCCGTAATTCACCCCTCCACTTT	CASSGGSRNSPLHF
-	TRBV28	TRBJ2-7	-	TGTGCCAGCAGTTTACTAACCCAGGGGCCGTGGCTCTTC	CASSLLTQGPWLF
-	TRBV5-4	TRBJ2-5	-	TGTGCCAGCAGCTTAGAGGGGCCAACCCAGGGGGAGACCCAGTACTTC	CASSLEGPTQGETQYF
-	TRBV2	TRBJ2-2	TRBD2	TGTGCCAGCAGACCCGGGACTATTAACACCGGGGAGCTGTTTTTT	CASRPGTINTGELFF
-	TRBV28	TRBJ2-6	-	TGTGCCAGCAGTTTAAGATCGGGAGTAGTGTTACCCTCTGGGGCCAACGTCCTGACTTTC	CASSLRSGVVLPSGANVLTF
-	TRBV7-8	TRBJ1-3	-	TGTGCCAGCAGCTTAGCGTTGGGGTTTTCTGGAAACACCATATATTTT	CASSLALGFSGNTIYF
-	TRBV7-8	TRBJ2-1	TRBD2	TGTGCCAGCAGCTCGGGACTAGCGGGGAAGGGGGAGCAGTTCTTC	CASSSGLAGKGEQFF
-	TRBV18	TRBJ1-5	-	TGTGCCAGCTCACCTGACAGCAATCAGCCCCAGCATTTT	CASSPDSNQPQHF
-	TRBV19	TRBJ1-5	-	TGTGCCAGTAGTATTCGGGGAGGGCAGTTTCAGCCCCAGCATTTT	CASSIRGGQFQPQHF
-	TRBV7-9	TRBJ1-5	TRBD1	TGTGCCAGCAGCTTCGACAGGGCTCCGAATCAGCCCCAGCATTTT	CASSFDRAPNQPQHF
-	TRBV11-3	TRBJ2-7	-	TGTGCCAGCAGCTTAGGGCAGTCCTACGAGCAGTACTTC	CASSLGQSYEQYF
-	TRBV7-2	TRBJ1-5	-	TGTGCCAGCAGCTTAGAAGGTATGAGGGGCAGTCAGCCCCAGCATTTT	CASSLEGMRGSQPQHF
once	TRBV7-9	TRBJ1-5	TRBD1	TGTGCCAGCAGCTTAGTTCAAGGGACAGGGGGGTATAGCAATCAGCCCCAGCATTTT	CASSLVQGTGGYSNQPQHF
few	TRBV27	TRBJ2-5	-	TGTGCCAGCAGTAGGGTTGGGGGGCAAGAGACCCAGTACTTC	CASSRVGGQETQYF